Listed here are 21 T cell receptor beta chains from one sample, sequenced in a study of blood T cell repertoires in COVID-19. Clones were read by immunoSEQ multiplex PCR, and TCRdb kept only the in-frame ones, dropping some. Altogether roughly 76,000 clones are present, roughly 89% being singletons, with the ten largest covering under 9.5%. Sample: peripheral blood. Every receptor here comes from a man aged 25-40 years with acute or convalescent COVID-19.

This rearrangement joins TRBV10-3 to TRBJ1-5; D perhaps matches TRBD1 (6 bases). CDR3 length: 14 amino acids. Per germline, CDR1 ENHRY and CDR2 SYGVKD. Trimming cost V 7 bases and J 3 bases, with 13 bases left between them. In nucleotides, the CDR3 is TGTGCCATCAACCAAGGGGGTACCAATCAGCCCCAGCATTTT. It is translated as CAINQGGTNQPQHF.

V usage is TRBV4-3 and J usage is TRBJ2-3; 7 bases line up with TRBD2. This CDR3 comprises 14 residues. V shed 4 bases and J 4 bases; nucleotides not matched to a gene: 5. Germline lookup yields CDR1 LGHNA and CDR2 YSLEER. The CDR3 is CASSPQREADTQYF. In nucleotides, the CDR3 is TGCGCCAGCAGCCCCCAGCGGGAAGCAGATACGCAGTATTTT.

This chain uses TRBV7-2 with TRBJ2-2; a weak D match, TRBD2 (6 bases). V lost 0 bases to trimming and J lost 4 bases, with 12 bases between them. The CDR3 length is 16 residues. The V gene's germline CDR1 is SGHTA and CDR2 FQGNSA. CDR3 in DNA: TGTGCCAGCAGCTTAGCTGTTTGGGGAGGCACCGGGGAGCTGTTTTTT. As protein: CASSLAVWGGTGELFF.

The chain employs TRBV30 and TRBJ2-3; a possible D gene is TRBD1 (8 bases). CDR1 GTSNPN and CDR2 SVGIG come from the germline V gene (reference sequence). The CDR3 is 13 amino acids. V lost 8 bases and J 2 bases, leaving 14 bases between the germline ends. CDR3 coding DNA: TGTGCCAGACAGGGGAGGGACACAGATACGCAGTATTTT. This translates into CARQGRDTDTQYF.

The J gene is TRBJ1-1, the V gene TRBV7-2; 7 positions match TRBD1. CDR1 is SGHTA, CDR2 FQGNSA, per germline. V lost 1 base and J lost 5; bases outside the gene matches: 4. The CDR3 extends over 14 amino acids. The CDR3 nucleotides are TGTGCCAGCAGCTTAGGACAGGGTTGGACTGAAGCTTTCTTT. It is translated as CASSLGQGWTEAFF.

The chain links TRBV15 to TRBJ2-7; possible D gene TRBD2, 6 bases. The germline CDR1 and CDR2 sequences are LNHNV and YYDKDF (reference sequence). CDR3 length: 14 amino acids. The ends were cut back, 1 base at V and 2 bases at J, with 9 bases in the middle. The DNA for the CDR3 is TGTGCCACCAGCAGAGGAGGGAGGACCTACGAGCAGTACTTC. Translated, it gives CATSRGGRTYEQYF.

This clone appeared a few times. In nucleotides, the CDR3 is TGTGCCAGCAGCCCCGACTGGTGGACAACCAACATGAACACTGAAGCTTTCTTT. Translated: CASSPDWWTTNMNTEAFF. V is TRBV7-9 and J is TRBJ1-1, with a weak D call TRBD1 (5 bases). The CDR3 consists of 18 residues. From germline, CDR1 is SEHNR and CDR2 FQNEAQ (reference sequence). The V gene lost 5 bases and the J gene lost 0 bases, with 22 bases spanning the gap.

This chain links TRBV4-1 with TRBJ2-3; possibly TRBD1 for D (6 bases). CDR3 size: 18 residues. Germline V lookup: CDR1 MGHRA, CDR2 YSYEKL. Trimming shortened V by 0 bases and J by 2 bases, and 18 bases separated the two germline ends. The CDR3 protein is CASSQDIGGNRVTDTQYF. The CDR3 nucleotides read TGCGCCAGCAGCCAAGATATCGGTGGGAACAGGGTCACAGATACGCAGTATTTT.

The J gene is TRBJ2-3, the V gene TRBV28; D is uncertain. This CDR3 region has 12 residues. The germline V gene has CDR1 MDHEN and CDR2 SYDVKM. Trimming cost V 6 bases and J 3 bases, with 7 bases left between them. Written as DNA, the CDR3 is TGTGCCAGCAGCCCCAGAACAGATACGCAGTATTTT. Translating gives CASSPRTDTQYF.

This clone was seen once. V and J are TRBV5-1 and TRBJ2-3, with TRBD2 matching 7 bases. V shed 1 base, J shed 2 bases, and the junction held 4 bases outside the gene matches. Germline loops: CDR1 SGHRS, CDR2 YFSETQ. There are 15 residues in the CDR3. DNA of the CDR3: TGCGCCAGCAGCTTGACCGGGGGGTACACAGATACGCAGTATTTT. This translates into CASSLTGGYTDTQYF.

CDR3 nucleotides: TGTGCCAGCTCTCAACAGGGTGTAGTTGTTGAGCAGTTCTTC. Protein: CASSQQGVVVEQFF. The rearrangement links TRBV18 to TRBJ2-1, with a tentative D call TRBD1 (6 bases). The CDR3 length is 14 residues. V dropped 6 bases and J dropped 9 bases, with 18 bases sitting between them. The V gene's germline CDR1 is KGHSH and CDR2 LQKENI.

V gene TRBV5-1 combines with J gene TRBJ2-3; 10 bases map to TRBD1. V was pared by 4 bases and J by 5 bases, with 4 bases of the junction left unmatched. The length of the CDR3 is 14 residues. Germline CDR1 reads SGHRS; CDR2 reads YFSETQ. The CDR3 loop is CASSPGQGKDTQYF. The CDR3 DNA sequence: TGCGCCAGCAGCCCGGGACAGGGGAAAGATACGCAGTATTTT.

This clone is a singleton in its sample. CDR3 in DNA: TGCGCCAGCAGCCAAGTGTGGGGGACAGGGGCCTACGAGCAGTACTTC. It codes for CASSQVWGTGAYEQYF. This chain connects TRBV4-1 to TRBJ2-7, with TRBD1 matching over 10 bases. Germline V gives CDR1 MGHRA, CDR2 YSYEKL. V trimming: 1 base; J trimming: 2 bases; junction bases outside the gene matches: 5. The CDR3 loop spans 16 amino acids.

This clone was found a few times. V is TRBV2 and J is TRBJ2-1, with 15 bases aligning to TRBD2. Trimming took 7 bases from V and 9 from J; bases not matched to a gene: 10. CDR3 size: 16 residues. CDR1 and CDR2 from the germline V gene are SNHLY and FYNNEI. The CDR3 loop is CASTKTGLAGGAEQFF. As DNA, the CDR3 is TGTGCCAGCACCAAAACGGGACTAGCGGGAGGAGCTGAGCAGTTCTTC.

The chain has TRBV10-1 and TRBJ2-1, with 11 bases matching TRBD2. Trimming removed 4 bases from V and 8 bases from J; junction bases left unmatched: 13. Germline V lookup: CDR1 WNHNN, CDR2 SYGVQD (reference sequence). This CDR3 has 17 residues. The CDR3 spells CASSAAIAGGFSHEQFF. Written as DNA, the CDR3 is TGCGCCAGCAGTGCGGCTATAGCGGGAGGGTTTTCCCATGAGCAGTTCTTC.

V gene TRBV28 combines with J gene TRBJ1-4, with 7 bases matching TRBD1. The CDR3 spans 17 residues. J lost 5 bases, V lost 5 bases, and 14 bases had no gene match. Germline CDR1 and CDR2: MDHEN and SYDVKM. CDR3 in DNA: TGTGCCAGCAGTAGCCCCTCTCTGACAGGGCCCAATGAAAAACTGTTTTTT. This codes for CASSSPSLTGPNEKLFF.

The gene calls are TRBV5-8 and TRBJ1-5; D is uncertain. This CDR3 has 14 residues. Deletions cut 4 bases from V and 4 bases from J, with 12 bases between. CDR1 is SGHTS, CDR2 YDEGEE, per germline. CDR3 region: CASSGTRLNQPQHF. The DNA of the CDR3 is TGTGCCAGCAGCGGAACCAGGCTGAATCAGCCCCAGCATTTT.

The chain has TRBV7-2 and TRBJ1-3, with 7 bases identical to TRBD1. The CDR3 contains 16 residues. After removal of 0 bases from V and 2 bases from J, the junction contained 4 bases not matched to a gene. Germline values: CDR1 SGHTA, CDR2 FQGNSA. CDR3 sequence (DNA): TGTGCCAGCAGCTTAGCGGAGGGGGCGGCTGGAAACACCATATATTTT. As protein: CASSLAEGAAGNTIYF.

The chain carries TRBV19 and TRBJ1-3, with 7 bases aligning to TRBD1. Losses at the gene ends were 8 bases for V and 0 bases for J; bases not matched to a gene: 7. From germline, CDR1 is LNHDA and CDR2 SQIVND (reference sequence). This CDR3 comprises 15 residues. CDR3 in amino acids: CASFDRAHSGNTIYF. The CDR3 nucleotides read TGTGCCAGTTTTGACAGGGCCCACTCTGGAAACACCATATATTTT.

CDR3 in amino acids: CASSEGQNTEAFF. CDR3 in DNA: TGTGCCAGCAGCGAGGGACAGAACACTGAAGCTTTCTTT. The gene calls are TRBV6-5 and TRBJ1-1, with a tentative D call TRBD1 (6 bases). Germline-derived CDR1 and CDR2 are MNHEY and SVGAGI. The CDR3 runs to 13 residues. Trimming took 6 bases from V and 1 from J, leaving 9 bases between them.

The DNA for the CDR3 is TGTGCCAGCAGTTACCGGGACGGGAGGACCAATGAGCAGTTCTTC. This encodes CASSYRDGRTNEQFF. The V gene is TRBV6-5, the J gene TRBJ2-1; 7 bases fit TRBD2. V was clipped by 2 bases and J by 6 bases; unmatched bases: 7. The germline V gene encodes CDR1 MNHEY and CDR2 SVGAGI. The CDR3 is 15 residues long.